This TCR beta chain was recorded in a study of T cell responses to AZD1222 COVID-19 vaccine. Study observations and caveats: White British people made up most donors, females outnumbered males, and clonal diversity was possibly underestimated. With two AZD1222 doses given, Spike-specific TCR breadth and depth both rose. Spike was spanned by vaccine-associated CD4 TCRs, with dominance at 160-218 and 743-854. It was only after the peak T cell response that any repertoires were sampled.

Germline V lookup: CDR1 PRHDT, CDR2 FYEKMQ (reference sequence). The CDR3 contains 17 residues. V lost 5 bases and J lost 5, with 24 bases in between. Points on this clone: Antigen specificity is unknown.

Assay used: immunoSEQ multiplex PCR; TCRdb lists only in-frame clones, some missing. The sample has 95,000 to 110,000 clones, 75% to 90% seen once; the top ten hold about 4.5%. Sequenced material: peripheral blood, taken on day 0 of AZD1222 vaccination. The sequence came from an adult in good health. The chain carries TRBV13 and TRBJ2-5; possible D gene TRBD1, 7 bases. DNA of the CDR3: TGTGCCAGCAGCCCAGGGGGGTTACGGCCGGAGGGGGAGACCCAGTACTTC. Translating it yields CASSPGGLRPEGETQYF.